This T cell receptor (beta chain) comes out of a study of shared clonotypes between healthy human individuals. Whole-study results and caveats: Having only a few donors restricted how much genetic and exposure-history diversity was captured. Exclusively blood specimens were collected; tissue repertoires likely differ.

CDR1 and CDR2 from the germline V gene are SGHRS and YFSETQ. The CDR3 totals 15 residues. The V end was cut by 0 bases, the J end by 8 bases, with 14 bases between. Donors, healthy HIV-negative adults, lacked recent acute infections or vaccinations. Original processing methods: Without quality scores, immunoSEQ junctional reads could not be filtered like full-length reads. Here immunoSEQ multiplex PCR was the method, and the copy in TCRdb shows in-frame clones only, minus some. The V and J calls and clone size were taken over from that table, and D and trimming were inferred from the DNA. This sample carries about 490,000 clones, approximately 80% of them seen once, and the ten largest clones take approximately 12%. A remark on this clone: Its antigen is still unknown.

J is TRBJ1-4 and V is TRBV5-1; unclear D gene. Source material: PBMCs. The sequence came from a woman between 40 and 50 years old in good health. Some clones in this sample may be carry-over from other donors' samples. The CDR3 coding sequence is TGCGCCAGCAGCTTGGAGTTGGGGTACGGAGAAAAACTGTTTTTT. Amino acid sequence: CASSLELGYGEKLFF.